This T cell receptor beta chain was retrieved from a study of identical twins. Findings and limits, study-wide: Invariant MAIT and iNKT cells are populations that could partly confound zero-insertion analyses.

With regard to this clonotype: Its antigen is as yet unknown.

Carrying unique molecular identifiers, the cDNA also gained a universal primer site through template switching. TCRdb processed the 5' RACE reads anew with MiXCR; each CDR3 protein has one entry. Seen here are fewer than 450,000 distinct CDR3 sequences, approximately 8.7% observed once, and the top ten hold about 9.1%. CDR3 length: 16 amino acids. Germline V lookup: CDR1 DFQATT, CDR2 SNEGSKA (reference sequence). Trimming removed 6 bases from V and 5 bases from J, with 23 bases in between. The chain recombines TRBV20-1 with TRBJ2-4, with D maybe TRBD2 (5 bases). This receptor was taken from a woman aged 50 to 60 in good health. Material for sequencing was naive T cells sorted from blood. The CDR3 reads CSAEGRDTESQNIQYF. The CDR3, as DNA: TGCAGTGCCGAAGGGAGAGACACAGAAAGTCAAAACATTCAGTACTTC.